This TCR beta chain is drawn from a study of cytomegalovirus exposure and HLA in healthy donors. Study-level findings and limits: Overall, around 160 TCR beta chains were annotated as cytomegalovirus-associated. Cytomegalovirus status, reportedly, was diagnosed with high specificity and sensitivity by the classifier. DRB1 showed the most TCR associations and HLA-C the fewest in a later analysis, as rates varied by HLA locus. An analysis done earlier found most TCR beta V segments productive about 87% or about 30% of the time.

In germline, CDR1 is KGHSH, CDR2 LQKENI. The CDR3 contains 16 residues. Deletions cut 4 bases from V and 7 bases from J, with 23 bases between. This clone showed up just a few times. The antigen is unknown. The PCR had 60 Vbeta and 13 Jbeta primers. The data were produced by immunoSEQ multiplex PCR, yet TCRdb's version contains in-frame clones alone and is incomplete. The sample carries around 150,000 clones, 65% to 80% recorded once. V usage is TRBV18 and J usage is TRBJ2-7, with D maybe TRBD1 (7 bases). The TCR comes from a woman in her 40s in good health and CMV-seropositive. Sequences were obtained from PBMCs. CDR3 protein: CASSQNTLTGEDEQYF. Here the CDR3 DNA reads TGTGCCAGCTCACAGAATACATTAACAGGGGAGGATGAGCAGTACTTC.